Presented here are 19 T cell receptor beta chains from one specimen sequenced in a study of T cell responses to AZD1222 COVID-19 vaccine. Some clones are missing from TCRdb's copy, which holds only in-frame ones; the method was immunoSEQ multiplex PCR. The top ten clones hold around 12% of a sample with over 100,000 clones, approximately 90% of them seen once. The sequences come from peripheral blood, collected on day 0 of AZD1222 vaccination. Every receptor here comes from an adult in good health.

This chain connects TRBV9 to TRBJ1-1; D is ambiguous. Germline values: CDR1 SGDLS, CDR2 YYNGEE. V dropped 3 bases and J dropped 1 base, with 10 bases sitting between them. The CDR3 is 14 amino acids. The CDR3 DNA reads TGTGCCAGCAGCGGACTGATTTCGAACACTGAAGCTTTCTTT. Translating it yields CASSGLISNTEAFF.

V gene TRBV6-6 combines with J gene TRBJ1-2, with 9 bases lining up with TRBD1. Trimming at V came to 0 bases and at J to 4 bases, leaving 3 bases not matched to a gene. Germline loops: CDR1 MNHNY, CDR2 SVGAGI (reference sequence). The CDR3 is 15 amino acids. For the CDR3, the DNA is TGTGCCAGCAGTTACTCGGACAGGGGTGCCTATGGCTACACCTTC. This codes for CASSYSDRGAYGYTF.

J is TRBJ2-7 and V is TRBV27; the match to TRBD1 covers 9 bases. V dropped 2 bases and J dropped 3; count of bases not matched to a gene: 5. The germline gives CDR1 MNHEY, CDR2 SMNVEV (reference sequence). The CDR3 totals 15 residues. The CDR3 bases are TGTGCCAGCAGTTTACGACAGGGGGGGGGCTACGAGCAGTACTTC. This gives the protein CASSLRQGGGYEQYF.

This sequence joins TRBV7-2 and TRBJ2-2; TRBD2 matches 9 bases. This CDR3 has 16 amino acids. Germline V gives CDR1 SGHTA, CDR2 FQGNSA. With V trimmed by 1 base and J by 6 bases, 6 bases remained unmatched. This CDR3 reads CASSLGSGRLAGELFF. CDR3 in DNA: TGTGCCAGCAGCTTAGGTAGCGGGAGACTCGCCGGGGAGCTGTTTTTT. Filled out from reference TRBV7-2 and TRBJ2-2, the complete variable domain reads GAGVSQSPSNKVTEKGKDVELRCDPISGHTALYWYRQSLGQGLEFLIYFQGNSAPDKSGLPSDRFSAERTGGSVSTLTIQRTQQEDSAVYLCASSLGSGRLAGELFFGEGSRLTVL.

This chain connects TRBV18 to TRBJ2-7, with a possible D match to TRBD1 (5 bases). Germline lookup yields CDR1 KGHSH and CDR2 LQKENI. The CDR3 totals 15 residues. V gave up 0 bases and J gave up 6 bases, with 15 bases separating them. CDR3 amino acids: CASSPPNQGVVEQYF. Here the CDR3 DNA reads TGTGCCAGCTCACCACCGAACCAGGGTGTGGTCGAGCAGTACTTC.

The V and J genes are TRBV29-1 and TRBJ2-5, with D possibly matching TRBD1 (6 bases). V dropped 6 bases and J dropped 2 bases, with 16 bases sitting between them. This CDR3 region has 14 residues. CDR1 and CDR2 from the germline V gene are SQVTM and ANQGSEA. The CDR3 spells CSVRSRDKQETQYF. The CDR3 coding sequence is TGCAGCGTCCGCTCCCGGGACAAGCAAGAGACCCAGTACTTC.

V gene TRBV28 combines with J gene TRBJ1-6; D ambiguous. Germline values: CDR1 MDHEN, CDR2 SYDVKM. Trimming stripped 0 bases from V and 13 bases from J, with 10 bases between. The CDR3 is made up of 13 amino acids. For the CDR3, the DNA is TGTGCCAGCAGTTTATGGGCCCAAGGTCCCCTCCACTTT. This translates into CASSLWAQGPLHF.

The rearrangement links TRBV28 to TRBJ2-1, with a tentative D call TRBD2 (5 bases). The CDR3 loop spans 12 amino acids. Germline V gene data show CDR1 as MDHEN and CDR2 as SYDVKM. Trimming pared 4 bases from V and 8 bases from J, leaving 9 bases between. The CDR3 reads CASSSSKHEQFF. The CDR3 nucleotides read TGTGCCAGCAGTTCTAGCAAGCATGAGCAGTTCTTC. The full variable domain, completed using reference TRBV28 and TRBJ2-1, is DVKVTQSSRYLVKRTGEKVFLECVQDMDHENMFWYRQDPGLGLRLIYFSYDVKMKEKGDIPEGYSVSREKKERFSLILESASTNQTSMYLCASSSSKHEQFFGPGTRLTVL.

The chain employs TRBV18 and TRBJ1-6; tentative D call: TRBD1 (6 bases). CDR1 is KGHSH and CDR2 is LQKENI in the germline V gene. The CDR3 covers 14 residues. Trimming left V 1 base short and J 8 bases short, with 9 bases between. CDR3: CASSPQGGDSPLHF. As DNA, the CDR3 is TGTGCCAGCTCACCACAGGGGGGGGATTCACCCCTCCACTTT. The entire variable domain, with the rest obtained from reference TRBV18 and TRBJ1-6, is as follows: NAGVMQNPRHLVRRRGQEARLRCSPMKGHSHVYWYRQLPEEGLKFMVYLQKENIIDESGMPKERFSAEFPKEGPSILRIQQVVRGDSAAYFCASSPQGGDSPLHFGNGTRLTVT.

The DNA for the CDR3 is TGTGCCAGCAGCCAAGGGACTAGCGGGAGGGGTCAAGAGACCCAGTACTTC. It codes for CASSQGTSGRGQETQYF. The chain uses TRBV7-6 and TRBJ2-5, with TRBD2 matching over 16 bases. CDR1 is SGHVS and CDR2 is FNYEAQ in the germline V gene. The CDR3 is 17 residues long. After removal of 5 bases from V and 2 bases from J, the junction contained 5 bases not matched to a gene.

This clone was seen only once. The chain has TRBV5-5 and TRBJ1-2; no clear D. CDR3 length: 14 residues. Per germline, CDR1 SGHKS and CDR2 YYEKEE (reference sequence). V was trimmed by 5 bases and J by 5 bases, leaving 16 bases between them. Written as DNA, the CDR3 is TGTGCCAGCAGACCAAAAATCGGGGAGTATGGCTACACCTTC. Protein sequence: CASRPKIGEYGYTF.

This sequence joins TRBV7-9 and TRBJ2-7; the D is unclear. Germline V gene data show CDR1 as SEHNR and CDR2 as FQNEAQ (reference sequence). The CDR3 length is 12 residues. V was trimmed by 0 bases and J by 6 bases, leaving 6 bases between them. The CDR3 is CASSLAGLEQYF. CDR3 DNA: TGTGCCAGCAGCTTAGCAGGTCTCGAGCAGTACTTC.

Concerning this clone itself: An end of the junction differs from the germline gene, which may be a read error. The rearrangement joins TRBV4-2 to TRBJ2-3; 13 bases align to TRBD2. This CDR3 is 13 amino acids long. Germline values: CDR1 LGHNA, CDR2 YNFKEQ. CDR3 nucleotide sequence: TGTGCCAGCAGCCAAGTCACTAGCGGGAGGGTGGATTTT. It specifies CASSQVTSGRVDF.

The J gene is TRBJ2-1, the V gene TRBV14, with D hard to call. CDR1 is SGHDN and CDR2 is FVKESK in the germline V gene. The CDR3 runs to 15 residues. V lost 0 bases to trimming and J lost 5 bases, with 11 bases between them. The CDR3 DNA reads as TGTGCCAGCAGCCAAGATAGAGGCGGTAACAATGAGCAGTTCTTC. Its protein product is CASSQDRGGNNEQFF.

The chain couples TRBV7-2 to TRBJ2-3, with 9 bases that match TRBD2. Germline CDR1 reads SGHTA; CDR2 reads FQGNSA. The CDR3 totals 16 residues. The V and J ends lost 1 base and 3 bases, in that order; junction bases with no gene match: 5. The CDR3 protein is CASSLGPAGGTDTQYF. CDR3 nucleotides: TGTGCCAGCAGCTTAGGCCCAGCGGGAGGTACAGATACGCAGTATTTT.

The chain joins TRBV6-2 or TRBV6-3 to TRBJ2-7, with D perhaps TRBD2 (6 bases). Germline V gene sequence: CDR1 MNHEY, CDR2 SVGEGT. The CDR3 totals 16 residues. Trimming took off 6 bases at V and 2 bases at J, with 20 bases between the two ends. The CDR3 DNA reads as TGTGCCAGCAGCCGACAAGCGGGCCGGGCTACCTACGAGCAGTACTTC. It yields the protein CASSRQAGRATYEQYF.

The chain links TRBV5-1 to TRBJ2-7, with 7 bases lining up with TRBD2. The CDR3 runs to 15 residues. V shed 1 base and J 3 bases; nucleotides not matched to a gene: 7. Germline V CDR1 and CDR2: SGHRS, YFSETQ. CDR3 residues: CASSLQAGPLYEQYF. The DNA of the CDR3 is TGCGCCAGCAGCTTGCAAGCGGGGCCCCTCTACGAGCAGTACTTC.

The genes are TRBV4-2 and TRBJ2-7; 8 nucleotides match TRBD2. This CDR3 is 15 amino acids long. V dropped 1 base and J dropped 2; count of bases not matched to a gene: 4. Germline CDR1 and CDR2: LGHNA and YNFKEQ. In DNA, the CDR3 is TGTGCCAGCAGCCAAGGATCTAGCGGGCCCTACGAGCAGTACTTC. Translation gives CASSQGSSGPYEQYF.

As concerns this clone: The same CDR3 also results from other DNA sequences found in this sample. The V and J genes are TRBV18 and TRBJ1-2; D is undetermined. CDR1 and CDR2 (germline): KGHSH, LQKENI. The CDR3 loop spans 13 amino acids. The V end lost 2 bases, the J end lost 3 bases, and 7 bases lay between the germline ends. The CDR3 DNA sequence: TGTGCCAGCTCACCAGACCGAGACTATGGCTACACCTTC. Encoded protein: CASSPDRDYGYTF.